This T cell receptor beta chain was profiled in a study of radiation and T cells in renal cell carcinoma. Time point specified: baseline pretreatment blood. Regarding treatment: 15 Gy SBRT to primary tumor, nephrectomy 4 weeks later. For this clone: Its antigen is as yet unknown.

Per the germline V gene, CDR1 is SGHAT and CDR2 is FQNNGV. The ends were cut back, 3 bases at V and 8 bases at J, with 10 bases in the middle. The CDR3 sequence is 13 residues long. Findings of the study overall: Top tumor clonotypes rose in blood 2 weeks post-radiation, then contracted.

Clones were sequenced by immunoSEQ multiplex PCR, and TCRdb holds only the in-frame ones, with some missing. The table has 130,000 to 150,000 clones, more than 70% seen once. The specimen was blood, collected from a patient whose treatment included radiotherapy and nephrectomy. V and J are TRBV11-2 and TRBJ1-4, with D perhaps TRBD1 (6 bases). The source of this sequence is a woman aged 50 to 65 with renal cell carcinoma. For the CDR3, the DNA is TGTGCCAGCAGCTTCTACAGGGTGGAAAAACTGTTTTTT. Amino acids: CASSFYRVEKLFF.